The rows below give T cell receptor beta chains drawn from one sample of a study of CD8+ T cells in alopecia areata. Produced via immunoSEQ multiplex PCR; TCRdb's table is partial and in-frame only. The sample carries hundreds of thousands of clones, about two fifths recorded once. Specimen: CD4+ T cells sorted from blood, collected at roughly week 30, from a patient treated with tofacitinib. These receptors all come from a human donor with alopecia areata. Both conserved end residues are part of each CDR3. A D gene is named only where the DNA matches it firmly. A clone size is listed for some rows: how often the clone was seen (once, few, many), or a class if it is expanded.

j_call clone_size v_call cdr3_length d_call cdr3_nt cdr3_aa
TRBJ2-7 few TRBV7-9 13 NA TGTGCCAGCAGCTTTGGCTCACAACGCGAGCAGTACTTC CASSFGSQREQYF
TRBJ1-6 NA TRBV7-8 15 NA TGTGCCAGCAGCTTAGGGGTCACCGAGGGCTCACCCCTCCACTTT CASSLGVTEGSPLHF
TRBJ2-7 NA TRBV6-5 15 TRBD2 TGTGCCACCCAAGTGGGACTAGAGATTACCTACGAGCAGTACTTC CATQVGLEITYEQYF
TRBJ2-2 NA TRBV27 17 NA TGTGCCAGCAGGCTAGAGTTTGGACAGCGGAACACCGGGGAGCTGTTTTTT CASRLEFGQRNTGELFF
TRBJ2-7 NA TRBV20-1 11 NA TGCAGTGCTAGTCGAGGTTACGAGCAGTACTTC CSASRGYEQYF
TRBJ2-1 NA TRBV7-9 15 NA TGTGCCAGCAGCTTAGATTTGTGGAGGGACAGTGAGCAGTTCTTC CASSLDLWRDSEQFF
TRBJ2-2 few TRBV14 17 NA TGTGCCAGCAGCCCCCGTAGGGGGGCCATAGACGCCGGGGAGCTGTTTTTT CASSPRRGAIDAGELFF
TRBJ1-1 once TRBV7-6 13 NA TGTGCCAGCAGCTGGGGCCCGAACACTGAAGCTTTCTTT CASSWGPNTEAFF
TRBJ1-4 NA TRBV20-1 10 NA TGCAGTGCTAGAGATGGAAAACTGTTTTTT CSARDGKLFF
TRBJ2-1 NA TRBV11-2 13 TRBD1 TGTGCCAGCAGCTTGACAGGGTACAATGAGCAGTTCTTC CASSLTGYNEQFF
TRBJ2-3 few TRBV30 13 TRBD2 TGTGCCTGGACTAGCGGAGGCACAGATACGCAGTATTTT CAWTSGGTDTQYF
TRBJ2-2 NA TRBV7-2 16 NA TGTGCCAGCAGCTTAGTTGGCGCTGGAAACACCGGGGAGCTGTTTTTT CASSLVGAGNTGELFF
TRBJ1-5 NA TRBV4-1 17 TRBD1 TGCGCCAGCAGCCAAGATATCAACAGGGGAGTCTATCAGCCCCAGCATTTT CASSQDINRGVYQPQHF
TRBJ1-2 NA TRBV5-4 16 NA TGTGCCAGCAGGGACGGTGGAATAACGGGGAGTGGCCGCTACACCTTC CASRDGGITGSGRYTF
TRBJ2-7 few TRBV5-1 14 NA TGCGCCAGCAGACTTGGACAGACCTCCTACGAGCAGTACTTC CASRLGQTSYEQYF
TRBJ1-1 NA TRBV29-1 14 NA TGCAGCGTGGGTCAACAGGTGGTTGAAACTGAAGCTTTCTTT CSVGQQVVETEAFF